These T cell receptor beta chains were read from a single sample in a study of cytomegalovirus exposure and HLA in healthy donors. Profiling relied on immunoSEQ multiplex PCR, and the TCRdb table lists in-frame clones only, not all of them. The sample carries 150,000 to 200,000 clones, approximately 80% recorded once. Sequencing was carried out using PBMCs. The origin of the receptors is a woman in her thirties or forties in good health and CMV-seronegative. Both conserved end residues are part of each CDR3. The order of the fields is D gene, J gene, V gene, clone size, CDR3 protein, CDR3 DNA. D genes are given only for firm matches. Clone sizes are given selectively: once, few, many, or a class where the clone is expanded.

.,TRBJ1-2,TRBV27,.,CASSPGREVLGYTF,TGTGCCAGCAGTCCCGGACGGGAGGTGCTTGGCTACACCTTC
.,TRBJ1-4,TRBV9,once,CASSALTETKLFF,TGTGCCAGCAGCGCCTTGACCGAGACTAAACTGTTTTTT
TRBD1,TRBJ2-5,TRBV29-1,.,CSVGGTGKETQYF,TGCAGCGTTGGAGGGACAGGTAAAGAGACCCAGTACTTC
.,TRBJ2-1,TRBV5-6,.,CASSLTSRLYNEQFF,TGTGCCAGCAGCTTGACTAGCCGACTATACAATGAGCAGTTCTTC
TRBD1,TRBJ2-7,TRBV27,.,CASRPTGGGYEQYF,TGTGCCAGCAGACCCACAGGGGGCGGTTACGAGCAGTACTTC
.,TRBJ1-5,TRBV7-2,.,CASSSDRSQPQHF,TGCGCCAGCAGCTCCGACAGGTCCCAGCCCCAGCATTTT
.,TRBJ2-7,TRBV5-1,.,CASSLGASAYEQYF,TGCGCCAGCAGCTTAGGGGCTTCCGCTTACGAGCAGTACTTC
TRBD1,TRBJ2-1,TRBV19,.,CASSSRDRGPPGNEQFF,TGTGCCAGTAGTAGCCGGGACAGGGGGCCCCCGGGTAATGAGCAGTTCTTC
.,TRBJ1-5,TRBV6-5,.,CASSYSGEGQPQHF,TGTGCCAGCAGTTACTCAGGGGAAGGGCAGCCCCAGCATTTT
TRBD2,TRBJ2-3,TRBV18,.,CASSPRSLTRSGSADTQYF,TGTGCCAGCTCACCAAGAAGCCTCACGAGAAGCGGGAGTGCAGATACGCAGTATTTT
.,TRBJ1-5,TRBV19,.,CASRRGGDWNQPQHF,TGTGCCAGTAGACGGGGCGGGGATTGGAATCAGCCCCAGCATTTT
TRBD2,TRBJ2-5,TRBV5-1,.,CASSSGLAGGPVRETQYF,TGCGCCAGCAGCAGCGGACTAGCGGGGGGGCCGGTCCGGGAGACCCAGTACTTC
TRBD1,TRBJ2-7,TRBV7-9,.,CASSLEGGEAYEQYF,TGTGCCAGCAGCTTAGAAGGGGGCGAGGCCTACGAGCAGTACTTC
.,TRBJ2-1,TRBV19,.,CASTQTGRGNEQFF,TGTGCCAGTACCCAAACGGGGAGAGGGAATGAGCAGTTCTTC
TRBD1,TRBJ2-7,TRBV27,.,CASSPDRSSYEQYF,TGTGCCAGCAGCCCGGACAGGAGCTCCTACGAGCAGTACTTC
TRBD2,TRBJ2-7,TRBV28,.,CASSPWDPGGPPYEQYF,TGTGCCAGCAGTCCGTGGGACCCGGGGGGGCCTCCCTACGAGCAGTACTTC
TRBD2,TRBJ2-7,TRBV2,once,CASRGLGTYEQYF,TGTGCCAGCAGAGGACTAGGTACCTACGAGCAGTACTTC
.,TRBJ1-2,TRBV4-3,once,CASSQDPGRDVANYGYTF,TGCGCCAGCAGCCAAGATCCCGGGAGGGACGTAGCTAACTATGGCTACACCTTC
.,TRBJ1-2,TRBV4-3,.,CASSQGILRVNYGYTF,TGCGCCAGCAGCCAAGGAATTCTCCGGGTTAACTATGGCTACACCTTC
TRBD1,TRBJ1-2,TRBV19,.,CASSIGDRVAYGYTF,TGTGCCAGTAGTATTGGGGACAGGGTTGCCTATGGCTACACCTTC
TRBD1,TRBJ2-7,TRBV5-4,.,CASSTGQGPQSEQYF,TGTGCCAGCAGCACGGGACAGGGCCCCCAAAGCGAGCAGTACTTC
TRBD1,TRBJ1-3,TRBV7-2,.,CASSFTGGEYPIYF,TGTGCCAGCAGCTTTACAGGGGGCGAATACCCCATATATTTT
.,TRBJ2-2,TRBV12-5,once,CASGSSGPNTGELFF,TGTGCTAGTGGATCCAGCGGACCGAACACCGGGGAGCTGTTTTTT
.,TRBJ1-5,TRBV19,.,CASSSRDNNQPQHF,TGTGCCAGTAGTTCCCGGGACAACAATCAGCCCCAGCATTTT
.,TRBJ2-1,TRBV2,.,CASKLGVSNEQFF,TGTGCCAGCAAACTCGGGGTTTCCAATGAGCAGTTCTTC
.,TRBJ2-2,TRBV12-5,few,CASGLEGLGELFF,TGTGCTAGTGGTTTGGAGGGGTTGGGGGAGCTGTTTTTT
.,TRBJ1-2,TRBV19,.,CASSTAGSEANYGYTF,TGTGCCAGTAGTACAGCCGGATCCGAGGCTAACTATGGCTACACCTTC
.,TRBJ1-5,TRBV28,few,CATSLAGSLSQPQHF,TGTGCCACCAGCCTAGCGGGCAGTTTGAGTCAGCCCCAGCATTTT
TRBD2,TRBJ2-5,TRBV11-2,.,CASSWNLGGSGGPGETQYF,TGTGCCAGCAGCTGGAACCTCGGGGGTAGCGGGGGCCCGGGGGAGACCCAGTACTTC
.,TRBJ2-7,TRBV30,.,CAWSVGFRGDYEQYF,TGTGCCTGGAGTGTAGGTTTCAGGGGGGATTACGAGCAGTACTTC
TRBD2,TRBJ2-2,TRBV6-5,few,CASSYGGAGELFF,TGTGCCAGCAGTTACGGGGGGGCCGGGGAGCTGTTTTTT
.,TRBJ1-5,TRBV27,.,CASRPDRSRPQHF,TGTGCCAGCAGACCCGACAGGAGTCGGCCCCAGCATTTT
.,TRBJ1-1,TRBV20-1,.,CSAGGHGAFF,TGCAGTGCCGGGGGGCATGGAGCTTTCTTT
.,TRBJ1-4,TRBV4-3,.,CASSQTGRNEKLFF,TGCGCCAGCAGCCAGACAGGCCGGAATGAAAAACTGTTTTTT
TRBD1,TRBJ2-5,TRBV7-3,.,CASSLIQGIQETQYF,TGTGCCAGCAGCTTGATACAGGGGATCCAAGAGACCCAGTACTTC
.,TRBJ2-2,TRBV5-1,.,CASSLAGSTNTGELFF,TGCGCCAGCAGCTTGGCGGGGAGTACGAACACCGGGGAGCTGTTTTTT
.,TRBJ2-7,TRBV6-5,few,CASSYSAGGAYEQYF,TGTGCCAGCAGTTACTCGGCGGGTGGGGCCTACGAGCAGTACTTC
.,TRBJ1-2,TRBV7-3,.,CASSLTGSGFAGYTF,TGTGCCAGCAGCTTAACGGGGTCGGGGTTTGCCGGCTACACCTTC
.,TRBJ1-2,TRBV5-8,.,CASSNGHRYGYTF,TGTGCCAGCAGCAACGGACACCGCTATGGCTACACCTTC
TRBD1,TRBJ1-1,TRBV5-6,.,CASSLGGTGDEAFF,TGTGCCAGCAGCTTGGGCGGGACAGGGGATGAAGCTTTCTTT
.,TRBJ1-5,TRBV7-9,.,CSSSLPPQDSQPQHF,TGTTCCAGCAGCTTACCACCCCAGGACAGCCAGCCCCAGCATTTT
TRBD2,TRBJ2-5,TRBV18,once,CASSPLAGLRETQYF,TGTGCCAGCTCACCGCTAGCGGGGCTCAGGGAGACCCAGTACTTC
TRBD1,TRBJ1-5,TRBV28,.,CASSPIRQGASNQPQHF,TGTGCCAGCAGTCCGATCAGACAGGGGGCAAGCAATCAGCCCCAGCATTTT
.,TRBJ2-5,TRBV2,.,CASSLWGEETQYF,TGTGCCAGCAGTTTGTGGGGCGAAGAGACCCAGTACTTC
.,TRBJ2-3,TRBV28,.,CASSFGGTDTQYF,TGTGCCAGCAGTTTCGGGGGAACAGATACGCAGTATTTT
.,TRBJ1-5,TRBV5-1,.,CASSLTPKEGQHF,TGCGCCAGCAGCTTGACCCCGAAGGAGGGCCAGCATTTT
TRBD1,TRBJ1-1,TRBV6-4,.,CASSPGQGDTEAFF,TGTGCCAGCAGCCCAGGCCAGGGGGACACTGAAGCTTTCTTT
TRBD1,TRBJ2-2,TRBV7-7,.,CASSLGNRGNTGELFF,TGTGCTAGCAGCTTAGGGAACAGGGGGAACACCGGGGAGCTGTTTTTT
.,TRBJ1-1,TRBV28,few,CASSPGDAVNTEAFF,TGTGCCAGCAGTCCAGGGGACGCAGTGAACACTGAAGCTTTCTTT
TRBD1,TRBJ1-4,TRBV11-2,.,CASSPLRGQVGEKLFF,TGTGCCAGCAGCCCCCTGCGGGGACAGGTGGGAGAAAAACTGTTTTTT
TRBD2,TRBJ2-5,TRBV10-3,.,CAISESPLAGGQETQYF,TGTGCCATCAGTGAGTCCCCCCTAGCGGGGGGCCAAGAGACCCAGTACTTC
TRBD1,TRBJ2-5,TRBV13,few,CASSMDREETQYF,TGTGCCAGCAGCATGGACAGGGAGGAGACCCAGTACTTC
TRBD2,TRBJ2-2,TRBV7-9,.,CASIAGARNTGELFF,TGTGCCAGTATAGCGGGGGCCAGGAACACCGGGGAGCTGTTTTTT
.,TRBJ2-1,TRBV9,.,CASSVATRNEQFF,TGTGCCAGCAGCGTAGCAACTAGGAATGAGCAGTTCTTC
.,TRBJ1-4,TRBV7-9,once,CASSLAAGTNEKLFF,TGTGCCAGCAGCTTAGCGGCGGGTACTAATGAAAAACTGTTTTTT
.,TRBJ2-1,TRBV7-8,.,CASSPTRLSSYNEQFF,TGTGCCAGCAGCCCGACTAGACTTAGCTCCTACAATGAGCAGTTCTTC